These T cell receptor beta chains were read from a single sample in a study of blood T cell repertoires in COVID-19. Profiled with immunoSEQ multiplex PCR; TCRdb holds only in-frame clones, not every one. The table records about 150,000 clones, 76% of them present only once. The sequenced sample consisted of peripheral blood. These receptors all stem from a man aged 55-75 years with acute or convalescent COVID-19. The CDR3 runs from the conserved cysteine through the conserved F or W.

J | V | CDR3
TRBJ2-3 | TRBV21-1 | CASSKQEGMRDPWRTDTQYF
TRBJ2-1 | TRBV10-2 | CASSESQRGNNEQFF
TRBJ1-2 | TRBV6-5 | CASSPGIYNYGYTF
TRBJ2-3 | TRBV6-6 | CASVAGSTDTQYF
TRBJ2-7 | TRBV25-1 | CASSEYSYEQYF
TRBJ2-1 | TRBV4-2 | CASSPSGRANEQFF
TRBJ2-7 | TRBV3-1/TRBV3-2 | CASSQGQGWDEQYF
TRBJ2-2 | TRBV9 | CASSVTLGAGELFF
TRBJ2-5 | TRBV5-8 | CASTAGQAGETQYF
TRBJ1-1 | TRBV11-2 | CASRRPGGTGGTEAFF
TRBJ2-7 | TRBV30 | CAWSGGQGTYEQYF
TRBJ2-5 | TRBV27 | CASSLWGEETQYF
TRBJ1-2 | TRBV19 | CASSIGGGYGYTF
TRBJ2-5 | TRBV12-5 | CASGPSDRGKTQYF
TRBJ1-5 | TRBV6-5 | CASSSGTGYTSAQHF
TRBJ2-7 | TRBV9 | CASSVDLRGLGVYEQYF
TRBJ2-2 | TRBV10-1 | CASSLTGAGNTGELFF